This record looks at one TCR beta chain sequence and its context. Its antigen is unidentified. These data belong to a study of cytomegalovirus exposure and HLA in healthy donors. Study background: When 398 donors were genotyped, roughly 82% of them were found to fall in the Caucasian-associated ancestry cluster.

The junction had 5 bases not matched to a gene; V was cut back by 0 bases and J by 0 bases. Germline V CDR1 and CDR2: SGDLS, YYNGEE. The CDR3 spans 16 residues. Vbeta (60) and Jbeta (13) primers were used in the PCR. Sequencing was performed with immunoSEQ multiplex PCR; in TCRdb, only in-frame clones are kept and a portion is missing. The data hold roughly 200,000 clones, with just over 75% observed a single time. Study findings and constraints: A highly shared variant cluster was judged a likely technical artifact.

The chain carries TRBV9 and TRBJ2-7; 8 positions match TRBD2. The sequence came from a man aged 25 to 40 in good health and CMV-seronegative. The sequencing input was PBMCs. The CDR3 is CASSVASSGASYEQYF. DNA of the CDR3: TGTGCCAGCAGCGTAGCGAGTAGCGGGGCCTCCTACGAGCAGTACTTC.